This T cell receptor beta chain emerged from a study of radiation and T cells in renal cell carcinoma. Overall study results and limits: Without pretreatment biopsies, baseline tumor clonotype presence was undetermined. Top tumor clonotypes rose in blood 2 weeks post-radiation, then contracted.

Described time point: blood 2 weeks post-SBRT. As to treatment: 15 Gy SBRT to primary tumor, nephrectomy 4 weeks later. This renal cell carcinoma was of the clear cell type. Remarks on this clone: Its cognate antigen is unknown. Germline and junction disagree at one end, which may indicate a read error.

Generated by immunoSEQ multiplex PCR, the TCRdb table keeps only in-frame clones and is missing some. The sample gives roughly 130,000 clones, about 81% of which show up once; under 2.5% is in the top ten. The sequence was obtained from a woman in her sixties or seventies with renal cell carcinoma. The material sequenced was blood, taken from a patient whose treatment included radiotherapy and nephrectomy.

The CDR3 sequence is CASSLVAGSNNEQFF. CDR3 nucleotides: TGTGCTAGCAGCTTAGTAGCGGGCAGTAACAATGAGCAGTTCTTC. The chain has TRBV7-7 and TRBJ2-1; 7 nucleotides agree with TRBD2. There are 15 residues in the CDR3. The germline CDR1 and CDR2 sequences are SSHAT and FNYEAQ (reference sequence).